This TCR beta chain emerged from a study of PD-1 blockade in classical Hodgkin lymphoma. Study background: Patients received nivolumab 3 mg/kg intravenously every 2 weeks. The study, taken as a whole, reports: Newly diagnosed patients were reported to start with lower TCR diversity than healthy donors.

Concerning this clone: Its antigen remains unidentified.

The length of the CDR3 is 12 residues. The ends were cut back, 3 bases at V and 6 bases at J, with 10 bases in the middle. Looked up from germline, CDR1 is SGHRS and CDR2 is YFSETQ. Profiling relied on immunoSEQ multiplex PCR, and the TCRdb table lists in-frame clones only, not all of them. This table holds fewer than 65,000 clones, roughly nine tenths found once. All the patients suffered relapse after autologous stem cell transplantation, and brentuximab vedotin exposure differed. Complete response, partial response or progressive disease was each patient's best response. The V call is TRBV5-1, the J call TRBJ2-7, with D possibly matching TRBD2 (5 bases). This receptor was taken from a human donor with classical Hodgkin lymphoma. The sequences come from peripheral blood mononuclear cells (PBMCs), collected at baseline. CDR3 DNA: TGCGCCAGCAGCTCGGACTGGGGCGAGCAGTACTTC. Translation: CASSSDWGEQYF.